This entry is about one T cell receptor beta chain. The antigen this receptor binds is unknown. No much larger clone exists at a distance of one base, and base qualities are not known. The sample comes from a study of blood T cell repertoires in COVID-19 (dated by TCRdb to 2018 to 2020). About the investigation overall: Collaborator samples came from the United States, Italy and Spain and covered acute and convalescent phases of COVID-19. The material from the prospective study consisted of cDNA or gDNA derived from T cells, B-cell-depleted T cells, or PBMCs. Deeply sampled blood TCRbeta repertoires from subjects exposed to, actively infected with, or recovered from COVID-19 were included in the dataset. A freely available public database, intended as a resource for researchers studying the immune response to SARS-CoV-2, is where the repertoires were released. Samples came from the ongoing ImmuneRACE study (first 160 participants) plus 1,254 subjects from 6 global collaborators. The sample metadata nearly always contained a de-identified subject ID, COVID-19 status, age in years and sex. Where available, HLA class I and class II types were taken from metadata supplied by the sample provider and were not determined by assay-based typing. Here is what the overall study found, with its caveats: The quantity of clinical and demographic metadata differed by source and by participant and was supplied without curation.

TCRbeta CDR3 regions were amplified from genomic DNA using the immunoSEQ Assay, a bias-controlled multiplex PCR. The paper's processing steps were these. The number of nucleated cells in each sample was estimated by amplification of reference gene primers within the assay. To quantify the absolute abundance of each unique TCRbeta CDR3 rearrangement, sequence reads were collapsed and filtered. For each sample, productive Simpson clonality was calculated as the square root of Simpson's diversity index over productive rearrangements. Sourced from immuneACCESS, this table was stored by TCRdb with only in-frame sequences that have V and J called. A share of the clones is absent; for the studies checked, an unresolved V gene accounts for under half, and the remainder has no known explanation. That table is the source of V, J and clone size, and D and trimming were worked out from the DNA. This sample has about 260,000 clones in its table, and around four fifths of those were observed once. The top ten hold under 5% of the sample.

The CDR3 measures 15 amino acids from cysteine to valine. The DNA shown is the 45-base CDR3, in frame from base 1. Germline trimming: 6 bases from V, 2 bases from J; junction bases outside gene matches: 5. The germline V gene gives CDR1 as WSHSY and CDR2 as SAAADI. Participants in the prospective study were aged 18 to 89 years, lived in about two dozen United States geographic areas, and enrolled through a virtual design. To assign participants to cohorts, the prospective study relied on clinical history that participants themselves reported in a screening survey and a study questionnaire. Each participant in the prospective study had whole blood, serum and a nasopharyngeal or oropharyngeal swab collected by mobile phlebotomists. Prospective study participants could optionally give additional blood draws and questionnaires over an approximately two-month period. Prospective study blood samples were shipped either frozen or at room temperature before DNA extraction.

The specimen was PBMCs or T cells enriched from blood (not recorded which). Here the chain combines TRBV10-2 and TRBJ2-7; 12 bases in the junction line up with TRBD1. The clonotype originates from a man aged 25-45 years with acute COVID-19. The CDR3 protein: CASREGQGAAYEQYV. Here is the DNA: TGCGCCAGCAGGGAGGGACAGGGGGCCGCCTACGAGCAGTACGTC.